Sequencing of this TCR beta chain was carried out in a study of cytomegalovirus exposure and HLA in healthy donors. Trimming took 3 bases from V and 4 from J; bases not matched to a gene: 5. Germline assignment: CDR1 SEHNR and CDR2 FQNEAQ (reference sequence). This CDR3 is 15 amino acids long. At sampling all donors were nominally healthy, likely with unrecorded immune exposures. PCR involved 60 Vbeta and 13 Jbeta primers. Clones were read by immunoSEQ multiplex PCR, and TCRdb kept only the in-frame ones, dropping some. In the table there are some 130,000 clones, 65% to 80% of which are singletons. This clonotype originated in a male donor in good health and CMV-seropositive. What was sequenced was PBMCs. This chain connects TRBV7-9 to TRBJ2-1; TRBD2 matches at 8 bases. In DNA form, the CDR3 reads TGTGCCAGCAGCTTTTCGACTAGCGTATACAATGAGCAGTTCTTC. It codes for CASSFSTSVYNEQFF.